This TCR beta chain originates from a study of shared clonotypes between healthy human individuals. CDR3 length: 15 amino acids. CDR1 and CDR2 (germline): MDHEN, SYDVKM. Trimming took off 1 base at V and 5 bases at J, with 12 bases between the two ends. The data were produced by immunoSEQ multiplex PCR, yet TCRdb's version contains in-frame clones alone and is incomplete. The data hold about 1.1 million clones, with 70% to 85% observed a single time. The sequenced material came from memory CD4+ T cells from PBMCs. Subset in this sample: CD45RA-negative fraction. The rearrangement links TRBV28 to TRBJ2-1; no clear D gene. The TCR sequence derives from a man between 18 and 35 years old in good health. Some clones in this sample may be carry-over from other donors' samples. The DNA for the CDR3 is TGTGCCAGCAGTTTATCGCCTGAAATCAACAATGAGCAGTTCTTC. As protein: CASSLSPEINNEQFF.